This T cell receptor (beta chain) derives from a study of T cell responses to AZD1222 COVID-19 vaccine. As concerns this clone: What it binds is unknown.

Some clones are missing from TCRdb's copy, which holds only in-frame ones; the method was immunoSEQ multiplex PCR. The sample holds roughly 100,000 clones, around 82% seen once. V lost 0 bases, J lost 0 bases, and 5 bases lay in between. Germline CDR1 is MNHEY and CDR2 is SVGAGI. The CDR3 consists of 14 residues. Study conclusions and caveats: In a largely white British group with more females than males, clonal diversity was possibly underestimated.

The rearrangement links TRBV6-5 to TRBJ1-1; no clear D gene. The receptor was derived from an adult in good health. The specimen was peripheral blood, collected on day 0 of AZD1222 vaccination. For the CDR3, the DNA is TGTGCCAGCAGTTACTCCCAGTTGAACACTGAAGCTTTCTTT. Its translation is CASSYSQLNTEAFF.